Listed below are T cell receptor beta chains from one sample, sequenced in a study of OX40 agonist ivuxolimab in advanced cancers. Here immunoSEQ multiplex PCR was the method, and the copy in TCRdb shows in-frame clones only, minus some. This sample has 20,000 to 30,000 clones, with 75% to 85% found just once. Sequenced here: CD4+ or CD8+ T cells sorted from blood, sampled in a trial of the OX40 agonist ivuxolimab. The receptors were sampled from an adult with an advanced solid tumor such as melanoma, head and neck, liver or kidney cancer. The CDR3 runs from the conserved cysteine through the conserved F or W. The D gene is left open where the match is weak. Expanded clones are given a class, and other clones once, few, many or no size at all.

d_call	v_call	clone_size	j_call	cdr3_aa	cdr3_nt
TRBD2	TRBV4-2	NA	TRBJ2-1	CASSPTGTSSPGEEQFF	TGTGCCAGCAGCCCTACAGGGACTAGCTCCCCCGGGGAAGAGCAGTTCTTC
NA	TRBV7-6	NA	TRBJ2-1	CASSLGFNEQFF	TGTGCCAGCAGCTTAGGGTTCAATGAGCAGTTCTTC
NA	TRBV11-2	NA	TRBJ1-2	CASSSIGGGYTF	TGTGCCAGCAGCTCCATCGGAGGAGGCTACACCTTC
NA	TRBV9	NA	TRBJ1-2	CASSGQLYGYTF	TGTGCCAGCAGCGGTCAGCTCTATGGCTACACCTTC
TRBD1	TRBV9	NA	TRBJ2-7	CASSVEGTAYEQYF	TGTGCCAGCAGCGTAGAGGGGACAGCTTACGAGCAGTACTTC
TRBD1	TRBV9	NA	TRBJ1-1	CASSPGTGGYTEAFF	TGTGCCAGCAGCCCCGGGACAGGGGGCTACACTGAAGCTTTCTTT
TRBD2	TRBV4-3	NA	TRBJ2-3	CASSQGTSGGSTDTQYF	TGCGCCAGCAGCCAAGGGACTAGCGGGGGGAGCACAGATACGCAGTATTTT
TRBD1	TRBV7-7	NA	TRBJ2-5	CASSQGQGARETQYF	TGTGCCAGCAGCCAGGGGCAGGGGGCGCGGGAGACCCAGTACTTC
TRBD1	TRBV7-2	NA	TRBJ2-2	CASSLRDRATGELFF	TGTGCCAGCAGCCTCCGGGACAGGGCGACCGGGGAGCTGTTTTTT
TRBD2	TRBV27	NA	TRBJ2-1	CASSLALAGGDEQFF	TGTGCCAGCAGCCTTGCTCTAGCGGGGGGCGATGAGCAGTTCTTC
NA	TRBV6-5	once	TRBJ2-7	CASSYSMGGNNEQYF	TGTGCCAGCAGTTACTCGATGGGGGGCAACAACGAGCAGTACTTC
NA	TRBV6-5	NA	TRBJ1-2	CASSYGSTDYGYTF	TGTGCCAGCAGTTACGGATCGACGGACTATGGCTACACCTTC
NA	TRBV4-3	NA	TRBJ2-2	CASSQVVADGELFF	TGCGCCAGCAGCCAAGTTGTTGCGGACGGGGAGCTGTTTTTT
NA	TRBV6-4	NA	TRBJ2-1	CASSPWGEDNEQFF	TGTGCCAGCAGCCCGTGGGGGGAGGACAATGAGCAGTTCTTC
NA	TRBV5-8	once	TRBJ1-4	CASSLSWPYNEKLFF	TGTGCCAGCAGCTTATCGTGGCCCTATAATGAAAAACTGTTTTTT
TRBD1	TRBV9	once	TRBJ2-7	CASSPTGGPSYEQYF	TGTGCCAGCAGTCCTACAGGGGGGCCATCCTACGAGCAGTACTTC
NA	TRBV9	few	TRBJ1-2	CASSLGRAYGYTF	TGTGCCAGCAGCCTGGGTAGGGCATATGGCTACACCTTC
NA	TRBV9	NA	TRBJ1-2	CASSVGGQGSNYGYTF	TGTGCCAGCAGCGTTGGGGGTCAGGGCTCTAACTATGGCTACACCTTC
NA	TRBV7-9	few	TRBJ1-1	CASSWGAEAFF	TGTGCCAGCAGTTGGGGGGCTGAAGCTTTCTTT
TRBD1	TRBV9	NA	TRBJ2-1	CASSVDRVGRGEQFF	TGTGCCAGCAGCGTGGACAGGGTTGGCCGGGGTGAGCAGTTCTTC
TRBD1	TRBV7-6	NA	TRBJ2-3	CASSYNRGTPDTQYF	TGTGCCAGCAGCTACAACAGGGGGACTCCAGATACGCAGTATTTT
NA	TRBV23-1	NA	TRBJ1-5	CASSQVGTEDGNQPQHF	TGCGCCAGCAGTCAAGTCGGGACGGAGGATGGCAATCAGCCCCAGCATTTT
TRBD1	TRBV7-9	NA	TRBJ1-1	CASSSADREGKEAFF	TGTGCCAGCAGTTCCGCTGACAGGGAGGGTAAGGAAGCTTTCTTT
NA	TRBV5-4	NA	TRBJ1-6	CASSLRAEYSLLHF	TGTGCCAGCAGCTTGAGGGCCGAGTATTCACTCCTCCACTTT
TRBD2	TRBV5-1	NA	TRBJ2-3	CASSSPGGSGGGTDTQYF	TGCGCCAGCAGCTCCCCGGGGGGAAGCGGGGGTGGCACAGATACGCAGTATTTT
NA	TRBV5-1	NA	TRBJ2-7	CASSLAGTGYEQYF	TGCGCCAGCAGCTTGGCGGGAACGGGCTACGAGCAGTACTTC
NA	TRBV6-5	NA	TRBJ1-1	CASSYSIVTEAFF	TGTGCCAGCAGTTACTCGATCGTCACTGAAGCTTTCTTT
NA	TRBV6-5	NA	TRBJ2-2	CASSASMGELFF	TGTGCCAGCAGCGCCAGCATGGGGGAGCTGTTTTTT
TRBD1	TRBV7-2	NA	TRBJ1-1	CASSLDRGMNTEAFF	TGTGCCAGCAGCTTGGACAGGGGAATGAACACTGAAGCTTTCTTT
TRBD2	TRBV10-3	NA	TRBJ2-7	CAIKGTGGVYEQYF	TGTGCCATCAAAGGTACGGGAGGGGTCTACGAGCAGTACTTC
TRBD1	TRBV29-1	NA	TRBJ2-7	CSVETKTGGYEQYF	TGCAGCGTTGAAACCAAGACAGGGGGCTACGAGCAGTACTTC
NA	TRBV25-1	NA	TRBJ2-1	CASRGRGLGNEQFF	TGTGCCAGCAGGGGTCGGGGGCTGGGGAATGAGCAGTTCTTC
NA	TRBV5-8	NA	TRBJ1-2	CASSLLSPWGYTF	TGTGCCAGCAGCTTGTTGAGTCCTTGGGGCTACACCTTC
NA	TRBV7-9	NA	TRBJ1-2	CASSLGLGYTF	TGTGCCAGCAGCTTAGGACTTGGCTACACCTTC
TRBD1	TRBV7-8	NA	TRBJ1-5	CASSLGTGFNNQPQHF	TGTGCCAGCAGCTTAGGGACAGGGTTTAACAATCAGCCCCAGCATTTT
NA	TRBV4-1	NA	TRBJ2-3	CASRTRGGASDTQYF	TGCGCCAGCAGGACAAGAGGGGGGGCTTCAGATACGCAGTATTTT
NA	TRBV9	NA	TRBJ2-7	CASSVGVGGVGEQYF	TGTGCCAGCAGCGTAGGAGTCGGGGGAGTGGGCGAGCAGTACTTC
TRBD1	TRBV6-1	once	TRBJ1-3	CASSQGQGLRNTIYF	TGTGCCAGCAGTCAAGGACAGGGATTAAGAAACACCATATATTTT
NA	TRBV19	NA	TRBJ1-3	CASSTGRSGNTIYF	TGTGCCAGTAGTACGGGACGCTCTGGAAACACCATATATTTT
NA	TRBV30	NA	TRBJ1-1	CAWTGAENTEAFF	TGTGCCTGGACAGGGGCCGAAAACACTGAAGCTTTCTTT
NA	TRBV11-2	few	TRBJ2-7	CASSLVYGSSYEQYF	TGTGCCAGCAGCTTAGTCTACGGCAGTTCCTACGAGCAGTACTTC
NA	TRBV19	NA	TRBJ1-2	CASSLFAINYGYTF	TGTGCCAGTAGTTTGTTCGCGATAAACTATGGCTACACCTTC
NA	TRBV5-6	NA	TRBJ2-5	CASSLALETQYF	TGTGCCAGCAGCTTGGCCTTGGAGACCCAGTACTTC
NA	TRBV5-6	NA	TRBJ2-4	CASSFQGDIKNIQYF	TGTGCCAGCAGCTTCCAAGGGGACATCAAAAACATTCAGTACTTC
TRBD2	TRBV4-1	NA	TRBJ2-2	CASSQAGLAGGPAGELFF	TGCGCCAGCAGCCAAGCCGGACTAGCGGGGGGGCCGGCCGGGGAGCTGTTTTTT
NA	TRBV19	once	TRBJ2-2	CASRAANTGELFF	TGTGCCAGTAGGGCAGCCAACACCGGGGAGCTGTTTTTT
TRBD1	TRBV7-9	NA	TRBJ2-1	CASSRQGNNEQFF	TGTGCCAGCAGTCGACAGGGTAACAATGAGCAGTTCTTC
NA	TRBV6-6	NA	TRBJ2-7	CASRLNQIYEQYF	TGTGCCAGCAGGTTAAACCAGATCTACGAGCAGTACTTC
TRBD1	TRBV18	NA	TRBJ1-2	CASSPWDRGDGYTF	TGTGCCAGCTCTCCCTGGGACAGGGGGGATGGCTACACCTTC
NA	TRBV7-7	NA	TRBJ2-7	CASSFREDYEQYF	TGTGCCAGCAGCTTCAGGGAGGACTACGAGCAGTACTTC
TRBD1	TRBV6-5	NA	TRBJ1-5	CASNTGGGSEPQHF	TGTGCCAGCAATACAGGGGGAGGTTCTGAGCCCCAGCATTTT